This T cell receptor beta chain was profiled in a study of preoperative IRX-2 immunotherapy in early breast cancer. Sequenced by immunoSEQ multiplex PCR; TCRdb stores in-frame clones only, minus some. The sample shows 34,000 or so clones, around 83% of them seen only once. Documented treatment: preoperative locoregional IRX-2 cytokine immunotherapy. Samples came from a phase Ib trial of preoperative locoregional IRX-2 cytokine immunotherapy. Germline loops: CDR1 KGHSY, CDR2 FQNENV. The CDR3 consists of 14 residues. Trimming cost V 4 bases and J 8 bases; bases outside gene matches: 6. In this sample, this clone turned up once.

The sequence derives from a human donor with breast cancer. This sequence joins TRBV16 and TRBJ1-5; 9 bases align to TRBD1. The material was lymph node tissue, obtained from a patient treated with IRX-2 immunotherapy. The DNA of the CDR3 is TGTGCCAGCAGCCCTGGGACAGGGAGGGAGCCCCAGCATTTT. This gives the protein CASSPGTGREPQHF.